The entry below gives a single T cell receptor beta chain sequence along with its context. This clone's antigen is unknown. No qualities accompany the bases; no much larger clone lies one base away. The CDR3 runs 16 amino acids, cysteine and phenylalanine included. Of all the DNA, just the CDR3 is kept, 48 bases in frame from base 1. Here V drops 0 bases and J drops 2 bases, and the junction holds 4 bases not matched to any gene. CDR1 and CDR2 are drawn from the germline V gene (reference sequence): SEHNR, FQNEAQ. The immunoSEQ Assay, a bias-controlled multiplex PCR, was used to amplify TCRbeta CDR3 regions from genomic DNA. Regarding the original processing steps: The number of nucleated cells in each sample was estimated by amplification of reference gene primers within the assay. To quantify the absolute abundance of each unique TCRbeta CDR3 rearrangement, sequence reads were collapsed and filtered. For each sample, productive Simpson clonality was calculated as the square root of Simpson's diversity index across productive rearrangements. TCRdb took over this immuneACCESS table, retaining in-frame rearrangements with V and J assigned. Such tables are incomplete; in checked studies, under half of the missing clones stem from an unresolved V gene, and the remainder is unexplained. V and J calls and clone size follow that table, whereas D and trimming were derived from the DNA. The sample contains some 200,000 clones, around 90% of them found a single time. The top ten constitute around 1.5% of the sample.

Each collaborating institution followed its own protocols to collect whole blood in K2EDTA tubes. Collaborator samples were shipped for TCRbeta analysis as frozen whole blood, isolated PBMCs, or DNA extracted from either sample type. The data derive from a study of blood T cell repertoires in COVID-19 (TCRdb year 2020). Regarding the complete study: Collaborator samples came from the United States, Italy and Spain and covered acute and convalescent phases of COVID-19. The material from the prospective study consisted of cDNA or gDNA derived from T cells, B-cell-depleted T cells, or PBMCs. HLA class I and class II types, where available, came from metadata supplied by the sample provider rather than from assay-based typing. The repertoires were released in a freely available public database meant as a resource for research on the immune response to SARS-CoV-2. The samples were drawn from two sources: the first 160 participants of the ongoing ImmuneRACE study, and fewer than 1,500 subjects contributed by 6 global collaborators. Sample metadata almost always included a de-identified subject ID, COVID-19 status, age in years and sex. Subjects who had been exposed to COVID-19, were actively infected with it, or had recovered from it provided the deeply sampled blood TCRbeta repertoires that made up the dataset. The paper as a whole reports these results and caveats: How much clinical and demographic metadata was included differed by source and by participant, and the metadata was provided uncurated.

Sequenced sample: peripheral blood. This receptor was obtained from a man aged 18-30 years with active or convalescent COVID-19. The chain employs TRBV7-9 and TRBJ1-2, with 9 bases in between that match TRBD1. The nucleotide sequence is given as TGTGCCAGCAGCTTAGCGGAGACAGGGGGGAACTATGGCTACACCTTC. Its translation reads: CASSLAETGGNYGYTF.